Shown below are 28 T cell receptor beta chains from a single sample sequenced in a study of blood T cell repertoires in COVID-19. The repertoire was sequenced with immunoSEQ multiplex PCR; TCRdb's copy has only in-frame clones and lacks some. The sample holds 310,000 or so clones, 80% to 90% seen once. Sequencing used peripheral blood. The receptors stem from a man between 18 and 35 years old who had recovered from COVID-19.

The chain couples TRBV27 to TRBJ2-2, with TRBD2 matching 9 bases. CDR1 is MNHEY, CDR2 SMNVEV, per germline (reference sequence). This CDR3 has 15 residues. The V and J ends lost 10 bases and 4 bases, in that order; junction bases with no gene match: 10. The CDR3 loop reads CATLVGSGGTGELFF. The CDR3 nucleotides read TGTGCCACCCTGGTGGGTAGCGGGGGCACCGGGGAGCTGTTTTTT.

Only a few counts were recorded for this clone. CDR3 loop: CASGPADRNTEAFF. The CDR3, as DNA: TGTGCTAGTGGTCCCGCGGACAGGAACACTGAAGCTTTCTTT. The chain has TRBV12-5 and TRBJ1-1, with D possibly matching TRBD1 (6 bases). Trimming took 5 bases from V and 1 from J, leaving 11 bases between them. Germline loops: CDR1 LGHNT, CDR2 FRNRAP. The CDR3 length is 14 residues.

The rearrangement joins TRBV2 to TRBJ1-2; no firm D call. The CDR3 has 16 amino acids. The ends were cut back, 2 bases at V and 1 base at J, with 14 bases in the middle. Germline CDR1 is SNHLY and CDR2 is FYNNEI. The CDR3 nucleotides are TGTGCCAGCAGTGAATGGCAGATCCCTTTTAACTATGGCTACACCTTC. Encoded protein: CASSEWQIPFNYGYTF.

The chain recombines TRBV5-4 with TRBJ2-3, with 11 bases that match TRBD1. The ends lost 0 bases at V and 5 bases at J; junction bases unmatched: 8. Germline values: CDR1 SGHNT, CDR2 YYREEE (reference sequence). This CDR3 spans 17 amino acids. CDR3 residues: CASSLAGRDRGGDTQYF. In DNA, the CDR3 is TGTGCCAGCAGCTTGGCGGGCCGGGACAGGGGGGGAGATACGCAGTATTTT.

J is TRBJ2-3 and V is TRBV30, with 13 bases identical to TRBD2. The trim removed 1 base at V and 2 bases at J, leaving 3 bases unmatched. Germline lookup yields CDR1 GTSNPN and CDR2 SVGIG (reference sequence). The CDR3 covers 16 residues. The CDR3 nucleotides are TGTGCCTGGAGTGGGACTAGCGGGAGCATCACAGATACGCAGTATTTT. Translation: CAWSGTSGSITDTQYF. The full variable domain, with the rest looked up from reference TRBV30 and TRBJ2-3, is SQTIHQWPATLVQPVGSPLSLECTVEGTSNPNLYWYRQAAGRGLQLLFYSVGIGQISSEVPQNLSASRPQDRQFILSSKKLLLSDSGFYLCAWSGTSGSITDTQYFGPGTRLTVL.

The chain joins TRBV27 to TRBJ2-6; D not resolved. The length of the CDR3 is 10 residues. Germline CDR1 reads MNHEY; CDR2 reads SMNVEV (reference sequence). The V gene lost 4 bases and the J gene lost 13 bases, with 5 bases spanning the gap. The CDR3 coding sequence is TGTGCCAGCAGTTCCCCGGTCCTGACTTTC. Its protein product is CASSSPVLTF.

The V gene is TRBV25-1, the J gene TRBJ2-1; 9 bases line up with TRBD1. The CDR3 contains 16 residues. The germline V gene has CDR1 MGHDK and CDR2 SYGVNS. V gave up 2 bases and J gave up 0 bases; unmatched junction bases: 2. The CDR3 spells CASSETGGFSYNEQFF. CDR3 bases: TGTGCCAGCAGTGAAACAGGGGGCTTCTCCTACAATGAGCAGTTCTTC.

This clone was found once. The chain combines TRBV19 with TRBJ2-6; 7 positions agree with TRBD1. Germline CDR1 is LNHDA and CDR2 is SQIVND (reference sequence). J was trimmed by 1 base and V by 11 bases; bases with no gene match: 5. The CDR3 runs to 14 residues. The CDR3 loop reads CAGADRSGANVLTF. The CDR3 region has the DNA TGTGCCGGGGCGGACAGGTCTGGGGCCAACGTCCTGACTTTC.

V is TRBV10-3 and J is TRBJ2-3; 9 nucleotides line up with TRBD2. With V trimmed by 3 bases and J by 4 bases, 8 bases remained unmatched. The CDR3 extends over 16 amino acids. Germline lookup yields CDR1 ENHRY and CDR2 SYGVKD. CDR3 nucleotides: TGTGCCATCAGTGACTCAGGACTAGCGCGACCAGATACGCAGTATTTT. This gives the protein CAISDSGLARPDTQYF.

This clone was seen only a few times. The chain joins TRBV5-4 to TRBJ1-4, with D maybe TRBD1 (6 bases). This CDR3 has 16 residues. With 0 bases removed from V and 4 bases from J, the gap between germline ends came to 13 bases. Germline CDR1 reads SGHNT; CDR2 reads YYREEE (reference sequence). The CDR3 DNA reads TGTGCCAGCAGCTTGGAGGGGACACTGAGTAATGAAAAACTGTTTTTT. It is translated as CASSLEGTLSNEKLFF.

The J gene is TRBJ1-2, the V gene TRBV6-5, with TRBD1 matching 7 bases. The CDR3 consists of 12 residues. With 6 bases clipped from V and 8 bases from J, the junction kept 6 bases outside the gene matches. Looked up from germline, CDR1 is MNHEY and CDR2 is SVGAGI. The CDR3 loop is CASRHAGGGYTF. The CDR3 nucleotides are TGTGCCAGCAGACACGCAGGGGGGGGCTACACCTTC.

This sequence joins TRBV6-1 and TRBJ1-1, with TRBD1 matching 10 bases. The V and J ends lost 0 bases and 3 bases, in that order; junction bases with no gene match: 7. Germline V CDR1 and CDR2: MNHNS, SASEGT. The CDR3 is made up of 17 amino acids. CDR3 region: CASSEAGDRGLDTEAFF. DNA for the CDR3: TGTGCCAGCAGTGAAGCCGGGGACAGGGGTTTGGACACTGAAGCTTTCTTT.

A note on this clone: The junction and the germline gene differ at one end; a read error may be behind it. This chain connects TRBV4-1 to TRBJ2-7; the match to TRBD2 covers 8 bases. Germline CDR1 reads MGHRA; CDR2 reads YSYEKL. The CDR3 runs to 16 residues. The CDR3 region is CASSPHSRTSSHEQYF. CDR3 nucleotides: TGCGCCAGCAGCCCGCACTCGAGGACTAGCTCCCACGAGCAGTACTTC.

This rearrangement joins TRBV19 to TRBJ1-5; 8 nucleotides align to TRBD1. Germline loops: CDR1 LNHDA, CDR2 SQIVND (reference sequence). The length of the CDR3 is 14 residues. Losses at the gene ends were 7 bases for V and 4 bases for J; bases not matched to a gene: 6. This CDR3 is CASTSDRENQPQHF. The CDR3 nucleotides are TGTGCCAGTACCTCGGACAGGGAAAATCAGCCCCAGCATTTT.

This chain links TRBV28 with TRBJ2-7, with 11 bases matching TRBD2. This CDR3 has 15 amino acids. Germline loops: CDR1 MDHEN, CDR2 SYDVKM. The trim removed 6 bases at V and 3 bases at J, leaving 7 bases unmatched. CDR3 region: CASRPGTSGYYEQYF. The CDR3 nucleotides read TGTGCCAGCAGGCCAGGGACTAGCGGTTACTACGAGCAGTACTTC.

This chain connects TRBV4-3 to TRBJ2-1; 7 positions agree with TRBD1. This CDR3 has 19 amino acids. V lost 0 bases to trimming and J lost 1 base; unmatched junction nucleotides: 12. The V gene's germline CDR1 is LGHNA and CDR2 YSLEER. CDR3 DNA: TGCGCCAGCAGCCAAGATCCGGACAGGCCAGAGAGGTCCTACAATGAGCAGTTCTTC. Protein sequence: CASSQDPDRPERSYNEQFF.

V is TRBV6-5 and J is TRBJ2-7; tentatively, D is TRBD1 (5 bases). The germline V and J ends were trimmed by 6 bases and 9 bases, with 21 bases remaining between them. This CDR3 is 14 amino acids long. CDR1 MNHEY and CDR2 SVGAGI come from the germline V gene. The CDR3, as DNA: TGTGCCAGCAGAATATCACTCTCTACAGGTCGGCAGTACTTC. It specifies CASRISLSTGRQYF.

This clone was recorded a few times. The V gene is TRBV30, the J gene TRBJ2-1, with D possibly being TRBD2 (7 bases). The V gene lost 5 bases and the J gene lost 6 bases, with 17 bases spanning the gap. Germline V gives CDR1 GTSNPN, CDR2 SVGIG (reference sequence). There are 14 residues in the CDR3. CDR3 protein: CAWGLERGANEQFF. Here the CDR3 DNA reads TGTGCCTGGGGCCTAGAACGGGGGGCCAATGAGCAGTTCTTC.

This chain uses TRBV9 with TRBJ2-2; possible D gene TRBD1, 7 bases. This CDR3 comprises 17 residues. V dropped 4 bases and J dropped 4 bases, with 20 bases sitting between them. The germline gives CDR1 SGDLS, CDR2 YYNGEE. This CDR3 is CASSRGASGGLTGELFF. The DNA of the CDR3 is TGTGCCAGCAGCAGAGGGGCTTCAGGGGGGCTCACCGGGGAGCTGTTTTTT.

The gene calls are TRBV7-2 and TRBJ1-2; TRBD1 is a possible D gene (5 bases). The V and J ends lost 4 bases and 6 bases respectively, with 15 bases between them. The CDR3 runs 14 residues. The germline CDR1 and CDR2 sequences are SGHTA and FQGNSA. The CDR3 reads CASSSTGHSDGYTF. The CDR3 DNA is TGTGCCAGCAGCTCCACAGGACATTCCGATGGCTACACCTTC.

The chain has TRBV5-1 and TRBJ1-1, with D possibly TRBD1 on 6 matching bases. This CDR3 contains 14 residues. V lost 0 bases and J 6 bases, leaving 12 bases between the germline ends. The germline CDR1 and CDR2 sequences are SGHRS and YFSETQ. The CDR3 DNA follows: TGCGCCAGCAGCTTGGGTCAGGGGTTCCCTGAAGCTTTCTTT. Its protein is CASSLGQGFPEAFF.

This chain links TRBV7-2 with TRBJ2-1; TRBD2 matches at 9 bases. V shed 3 bases and J 8 bases; nucleotides not matched to a gene: 8. The CDR3 runs to 15 residues. Per germline, CDR1 SGHTA and CDR2 FQGNSA. This CDR3 is CASSFSGLAVHEQFF. CDR3 bases: TGTGCCAGCAGCTTTTCGGGACTAGCCGTACATGAGCAGTTCTTC.

CDR3 in amino acids: CASSDQGGNEKLFF. The CDR3 region has the DNA TGCGCCAGCAGTGATCAGGGAGGTAATGAAAAACTGTTTTTT. This sequence joins TRBV5-1 and TRBJ1-4, with a weak D call TRBD1 (5 bases). V lost 5 bases to trimming and J lost 4 bases, with 12 bases between them. Germline lookup yields CDR1 SGHRS and CDR2 YFSETQ. The CDR3 totals 14 residues. Together with reference TRBV5-1 and TRBJ1-4, the CDR3 gives the full variable domain: KAGVTQTPRYLIKTRGQQVTLSCSPISGHRSVSWYQQTPGQGLQFLFEYFSETQRNKGNFPGRFSGRQFSNSRSEMNVSTLELGDSALYLCASSDQGGNEKLFFGSGTQLSVL.

This chain links TRBV5-6 with TRBJ1-1; no clear D. This CDR3 spans 11 amino acids. Trimming pared 10 bases from V and 7 bases from J, leaving 14 bases between. Germline CDR1 reads SGHDT; CDR2 reads YYEEEE. Here the CDR3 DNA reads TGTGCCTCCACCGTGGGGAGTGAAGCTTTCTTT. Translating it yields CASTVGSEAFF.

This CDR3 reads CASSPREVYGYTF. DNA of the CDR3: TGCGCCAGCAGCCCCCGGGAAGTCTATGGCTACACCTTC. V and J are TRBV10-1 and TRBJ1-2, with D hard to call. With 6 bases removed from V and 4 bases from J, the gap between germline ends came to 12 bases. The CDR3 sequence is 13 residues long. Per the germline V gene, CDR1 is WNHNN and CDR2 is SYGVQD (reference sequence).

The chain couples TRBV9 to TRBJ2-3; D is possibly TRBD2 (5 bases). Trimming shortened V by 3 bases and J by 5 bases, and 19 bases separated the two germline ends. This CDR3 spans 16 amino acids. The V gene's germline CDR1 is SGDLS and CDR2 YYNGEE. The CDR3 DNA follows: TGTGCCAGCAGCGACTCCAGCGGATTCTGGGGAGATACGCAGTATTTT. It yields the protein CASSDSSGFWGDTQYF.

This clone has only one observation. The CDR3 region is CASSLGSPLAEPYNEQFF. CDR3 in DNA: TGTGCCAGCAGCTTAGGATCACCCCTAGCGGAGCCTTACAATGAGCAGTTCTTC. This chain uses TRBV7-2 with TRBJ2-1, with 7 bases identical to TRBD2. Germline CDR1 SGHTA, CDR2 FQGNSA. The CDR3 covers 18 residues. The V segment lost 1 base and the J segment 4 bases; nucleotides outside the gene matches: 13. Complete variable domain (other parts from reference TRBV7-2 and TRBJ2-1): GAGVSQSPSNKVTEKGKDVELRCDPISGHTALYWYRQSLGQGLEFLIYFQGNSAPDKSGLPSDRFSAERTGGSVSTLTIQRTQQEDSAVYLCASSLGSPLAEPYNEQFFGPGTRLTVL.

In its sample, this clone was seen once. The chain employs TRBV11-1 and TRBJ2-1; 11 bases fit TRBD1. The CDR3 contains 15 residues. Per germline, CDR1 SGHAT and CDR2 FQDESV (reference sequence). J gave up 2 bases and V 6 bases, and 3 bases lay outside the gene matches. DNA for the CDR3: TGTGCCAGCAGTAAGGACAGGGGGCCCTACAATGAGCAGTTCTTC. It encodes CASSKDRGPYNEQFF. The full variable domain, with the rest looked up from reference TRBV11-1 and TRBJ2-1, is EAEVAQSPRYKITEKSQAVAFWCDPISGHATLYWYRQILGQGPELLVQFQDESVVDDSQLPKDRFSAERLKGVDSTLKIQPAELGDSAMYLCASSKDRGPYNEQFFGPGTRLTVL.